What follows is one T cell receptor (beta chain) and its context. This entry belongs to a study of blood T cell repertoires in COVID-19. Turning to the study itself: Samples of COVID-19 (acute and convalescent) were obtained from the United States, Italy and Spain.

The method was immunoSEQ multiplex PCR; TCRdb's version includes in-frame clones alone and lacks a portion of them. The sample contains tens of thousands of clones, 89% of which appear only once. The trim removed 4 bases at V and 2 bases at J, leaving 8 bases unmatched. Germline lookup yields CDR1 SGHRS and CDR2 YFSETQ. CDR3 size: 15 residues. This TCR was recovered from a man aged 45-65 years with COVID-19, enrolled during active disease. This rearrangement joins TRBV5-1 to TRBJ1-1, with 7 bases that match TRBD1. Sequencing was performed on peripheral blood. Written as DNA, the CDR3 is TGCGCCAGCAGCCCCTGGACAGGTTATAACACTGAAGCTTTCTTT. Encoded protein: CASSPWTGYNTEAFF.